This is a list of T cell receptor beta chains from one sample in a study of T cell responses to AZD1222 COVID-19 vaccine. Data came from immunoSEQ multiplex PCR; TCRdb stores just in-frame clones and leaves some out. Of 170,000 or so clones in the sample, about 90% were seen once. The sequencing used peripheral blood, collected on day 0 of AZD1222 vaccination. These receptors were collected from an adult in good health. CDR3s include the opening cysteine and the closing phenylalanine or tryptophan. D genes are given only for firm matches. Rows may omit the clone size; those that give it use once, few, many or a size class.

j_gene | d_gene | abundance | v_gene | CDR3nt | CDR3aa
TRBJ2-7 | - | - | TRBV6-5 | TGTGCCAGCAGTTACCCGAGTATTTTCAAGTCCTACGAGCAGTACTTC | CASSYPSIFKSYEQYF
TRBJ2-7 | TRBD2 | - | TRBV10-1 | TGCGCCAGCAGTGACCATGGACTAGCGGGAGGCTACGAGCAGTACTTC | CASSDHGLAGGYEQYF
TRBJ2-7 | TRBD1 | - | TRBV5-1 | TGCGCCAGCAGCTTGGCCGGGGACAGTTCCTACGAGCAGTACTTC | CASSLAGDSSYEQYF
TRBJ1-4 | - | - | TRBV5-1 | TGCGCCAGCAGCCTGCGGACAGACATTAATGAAAAACTGTTTTTT | CASSLRTDINEKLFF
TRBJ2-1 | TRBD2 | once | TRBV11-3 | TGTGCCAGCAGCTGGGAGCGGGGGGTCTACAATGAGCAGTTCTTC | CASSWERGVYNEQFF
TRBJ2-1 | TRBD2 | - | TRBV3-1/TRBV3-2 | TGTGCCAGCAGGGGACTAGCGGGAGGCAATGAGCAGTTCTTC | CASRGLAGGNEQFF
TRBJ2-3 | TRBD2 | - | TRBV5-1 | TGCGCCAGCAGCCAATGGACTAGCGGCCCTAGCACAGATACGCAGTATTTT | CASSQWTSGPSTDTQYF
TRBJ1-1 | - | - | TRBV27 | TGTGCCAGCAGTGCCAGACAGATCACTGAAGCTTTCTTT | CASSARQITEAFF
TRBJ2-5 | - | few | TRBV19 | TGTGCCAGTAAATCGGGGCTGACCCAGTACTTC | CASKSGLTQYF
TRBJ1-2 | - | - | TRBV6-1 | TGTGCCAGCAGTGATTGGTCCAACTATGGCTACACCTTC | CASSDWSNYGYTF
TRBJ1-1 | - | - | TRBV13 | TGTGCCAGCAGCGCACCCACGGACCTGAACACTGAAGCTTTCTTT | CASSAPTDLNTEAFF
TRBJ1-2 | TRBD1 | - | TRBV4-1 | TGCGCCAGCAGCCACCCTGAGACAGGGAGAGGCTATGGCTACACCTTC | CASSHPETGRGYGYTF
TRBJ1-1 | - | - | TRBV29-1 | TGCAGCGTTGCTAGGATGAACACTGAAGCTTTCTTT | CSVARMNTEAFF
TRBJ1-2 | - | - | TRBV30 | TGTGCCTGGAGTGCTTACTCGGGGGGGGGCACCTTC | CAWSAYSGGGTF
TRBJ1-1 | - | - | TRBV28 | TGTGCCAGCAGTTTGCCTTACAGGGCCGGGGTGAACACTGAAGCTTTCTTT | CASSLPYRAGVNTEAFF
TRBJ1-1 | - | - | TRBV5-1 | TGCGCCAGCAGAACCGCAGGGGCCGGGAACACTGAAGCTTTCTTT | CASRTAGAGNTEAFF
TRBJ2-1 | TRBD2 | - | TRBV6-4 | TGTGCCAGCAGTGACTCGCGCCTAGCGGGAATTGGTGAGCAGTTCTTC | CASSDSRLAGIGEQFF
TRBJ1-2 | - | - | TRBV19 | TGTGCCAGTAAAAGGAGGGAGAACTATGGCTACACCTTC | CASKRRENYGYTF
TRBJ2-7 | - | - | TRBV5-1 | TGCGCCAGCAGCCCTGGGACCCTCTACGAGCAGTACTTC | CASSPGTLYEQYF
TRBJ2-7 | - | - | TRBV5-1 | TGCGCCAGCAGCTCGGGAACCCTCTACGAGCAGTACTTC | CASSSGTLYEQYF
TRBJ2-1 | - | once | TRBV28 | TGTGCCAGCACCCCGGGGCTTGCGGGGAGGTACGGGCAGTTCTTC | CASTPGLAGRYGQFF
TRBJ2-1 | TRBD2 | - | TRBV6-8 | TGTGGCGGGAGTAGGGTCAATGAGCAGTTCTTC | CGGSRVNEQFF
TRBJ2-3 | - | - | TRBV11-3 | TGTGCCAGCAGCTTTAAGGGCAGCACAGATACGCAGTATTTT | CASSFKGSTDTQYF
TRBJ2-3 | TRBD1 | - | TRBV25-1 | TGTGCCAGCAGTCGGACAGGACCAGATACGCAGTATTTT | CASSRTGPDTQYF
TRBJ2-2 | - | once | TRBV30 | TGTGCCTGGAGTATAGAAGGGTTCCACGGGGAGCTGTTTTTT | CAWSIEGFHGELFF
TRBJ2-2 | - | - | TRBV29-1 | TGCAGCGTCACTGGGGGGCTCCGGTCCCGGGAGCTGTTTTTT | CSVTGGLRSRELFF
TRBJ1-1 | - | - | TRBV3-1/TRBV3-2 | TGTGCCAGCAGCCAATCATGGGGCGAAGAAGCTTTCTTT | CASSQSWGEEAFF